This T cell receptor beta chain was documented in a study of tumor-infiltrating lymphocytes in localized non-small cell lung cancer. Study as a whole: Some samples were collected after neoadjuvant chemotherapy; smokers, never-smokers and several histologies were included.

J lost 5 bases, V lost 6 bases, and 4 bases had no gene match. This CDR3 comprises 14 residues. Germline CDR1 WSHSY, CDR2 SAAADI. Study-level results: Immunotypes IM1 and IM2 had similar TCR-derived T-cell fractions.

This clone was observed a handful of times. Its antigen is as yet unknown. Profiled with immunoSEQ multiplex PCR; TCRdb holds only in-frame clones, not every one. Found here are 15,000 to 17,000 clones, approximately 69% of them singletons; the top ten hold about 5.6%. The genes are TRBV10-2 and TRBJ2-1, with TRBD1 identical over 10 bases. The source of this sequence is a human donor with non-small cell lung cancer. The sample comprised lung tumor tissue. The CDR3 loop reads CASRAGTGDNEQFF. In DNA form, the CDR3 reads TGCGCCAGCAGGGCCGGGACAGGGGACAATGAGCAGTTCTTC.